This passage covers 26 T cell receptor beta chains from one sample sequenced in a study of cytomegalovirus exposure and HLA in healthy donors. The PCR was carried out with 60 Vbeta primers and 13 Jbeta primers. Produced via immunoSEQ multiplex PCR; TCRdb's table is partial and in-frame only. Seen here are 110,000 to 150,000 clones, roughly 68% observed once, and the top ten hold around 4%. The sample comprised PBMCs. Receptors originate from a man between 60 and 70 years old in good health and CMV-seronegative.

V and J are TRBV5-1 and TRBJ2-2, with D perhaps TRBD1 (5 bases). Germline lookup yields CDR1 SGHRS and CDR2 YFSETQ. This CDR3 contains 16 residues. Trimming left V 0 bases short and J 2 bases short, with 11 bases between. The CDR3 spells CASSLVTQGNTGELFF. As DNA, the CDR3 is TGCGCCAGCAGCTTGGTAACCCAGGGAAACACCGGGGAGCTGTTTTTT.

The CDR3 reads CASSYGGRRAETQYF. CDR3 bases: TGTGCCAGCAGCTACGGGGGGCGGAGGGCGGAGACCCAGTACTTC. The chain uses TRBV11-2 and TRBJ2-5, with D perhaps TRBD2 (7 bases). The length of the CDR3 is 15 residues. Trimming took off 4 bases at V and 5 bases at J, with 17 bases between the two ends. Per germline, CDR1 SGHAT and CDR2 FQNNGV.

The chain carries TRBV5-1 and TRBJ2-6; 13 bases fit TRBD2. Germline lookup yields CDR1 SGHRS and CDR2 YFSETQ. V was clipped by 5 bases and J by 2 bases; unmatched bases: 1. The CDR3 totals 16 residues. The CDR3 DNA follows: TGCGCCAGCAGGGGACTAGCGGGAACTGGGGCCAACGTCCTGACTTTC. Translating it yields CASRGLAGTGANVLTF.

The chain joins TRBV7-2 to TRBJ2-3; no reliable D call. CDR1 and CDR2 (germline): SGHTA, FQGNSA. The CDR3 consists of 13 residues. Trimming pared 8 bases from V and 2 bases from J, leaving 11 bases between. CDR3 residues: CASGNGPTDTQYF. Written as DNA, the CDR3 is TGTGCCAGCGGAAATGGGCCCACAGATACGCAGTATTTT.

This clone was recorded only once. J is TRBJ2-7 and V is TRBV5-1; 7 positions agree with TRBD2. V lost 2 bases, J lost 3 bases, and 17 bases stayed unmatched. This CDR3 has 18 amino acids. CDR1 and CDR2 (germline): SGHRS, YFSETQ. The CDR3 coding sequence is TGCGCCAGCAGCTTCCGTGCACCTACTAGCGAGAGGATCTACGAGCAGTACTTC. Protein: CASSFRAPTSERIYEQYF.

V is TRBV28 and J is TRBJ2-6; the D is unclear. This CDR3 is built from 15 residues. Germline CDR1 is MDHEN and CDR2 is SYDVKM. V was clipped by 5 bases and J by 0 bases, with 8 bases between them. The CDR3: CASSPVFSGANVLTF. The CDR3 region has the DNA TGTGCCAGCAGTCCAGTCTTCTCTGGGGCCAACGTCCTGACTTTC.

This chain connects TRBV28 to TRBJ1-2, with TRBD1 matching over 9 bases. The junction had 14 bases not matched to a gene; V was cut back by 4 bases and J by 5 bases. Per the germline V gene, CDR1 is MDHEN and CDR2 is SYDVKM. CDR3 length: 17 amino acids. CDR3 sequence: CASSSGFSTGGAYGYTF. The CDR3 DNA follows: TGTGCCAGCAGTTCTGGCTTCAGCACAGGGGGCGCATATGGCTACACCTTC.

The chain couples TRBV5-6 to TRBJ1-2; D not resolved. Germline lookup yields CDR1 SGHDT and CDR2 YYEEEE. V gave up 0 bases and J gave up 1 base, with 10 bases separating them. CDR3 length: 15 amino acids. CDR3 region: CASSLGGGNNYGYTF. The CDR3 nucleotides are TGTGCCAGCAGCTTGGGGGGAGGGAATAACTATGGCTACACCTTC. The full variable domain, rest sourced from reference TRBV5-6 and TRBJ1-2, is DAGVTQSPTHLIKTRGQQVTLRCSPKSGHDTVSWYQQALGQGPQFIFQYYEEEERQRGNFPDRFSGHQFPNYSSELNVNALLLGDSALYLCASSLGGGNNYGYTFGSGTRLTVV.

The table lists this clone with a few counts. The chain uses TRBV2 and TRBJ1-4; 7 nucleotides agree with TRBD1. The CDR3 contains 13 residues. The germline CDR1 and CDR2 sequences are SNHLY and FYNNEI. The ends lost 7 bases at V and 8 bases at J; junction bases unmatched: 7. CDR3 coding DNA: TGTGCCAGCACCAGACAGGGAAGCGAAAAACTGTTTTTT. This translates into CASTRQGSEKLFF.

This clone was recorded a few times. The V call is TRBV7-6, the J call TRBJ2-1, with D perhaps TRBD2 (5 bases). The V and J ends lost 6 bases and 1 base respectively, with 13 bases between them. CDR1 is SGHVS, CDR2 FNYEAQ, per germline. The CDR3 extends over 15 amino acids. The CDR3 nucleotides read TGTGCCAGCAGTTTTGGGAGTGGATCCTACAATGAGCAGTTCTTC. Amino acids: CASSFGSGSYNEQFF.

The chain recombines TRBV6-1 with TRBJ2-7, with 7 bases aligning to TRBD1. Germline trimming cut 7 bases from V and 3 bases from J; bases unmatched to any gene: 6. Germline CDR1 reads MNHNS; CDR2 reads SASEGT. The CDR3 is 13 amino acids. CDR3: CASNPTGLYEQYF. The CDR3 DNA follows: TGTGCCAGCAACCCGACAGGGCTCTACGAGCAGTACTTC.

This chain joins TRBV5-1 and TRBJ1-5; TRBD1 might be the D (5 bases). V was cut by 4 bases and J by 5 bases, with 19 bases left in between. Per the germline V gene, CDR1 is SGHRS and CDR2 is YFSETQ. The CDR3 is made up of 16 amino acids. This chain's CDR3 is CASSPLPGTIDQPQHF. The DNA for the CDR3 is TGCGCCAGCAGCCCCCTGCCCGGGACTATCGATCAGCCCCAGCATTTT. Full variable domain (missing parts from reference TRBV5-1 and TRBJ1-5): KAGVTQTPRYLIKTRGQQVTLSCSPISGHRSVSWYQQTPGQGLQFLFEYFSETQRNKGNFPGRFSGRQFSNSRSEMNVSTLELGDSALYLCASSPLPGTIDQPQHFGDGTRLSIL.

V usage is TRBV28 and J usage is TRBJ1-5; tentatively, D is TRBD1 (6 bases). Germline V gene lookup returns CDR1 MDHEN and CDR2 SYDVKM. V dropped 6 bases and J dropped 3 bases, with 21 bases sitting between them. The CDR3 sequence is 17 residues long. CDR3 protein: CASSFAREDSLNQPQHF. In DNA form, the CDR3 reads TGTGCCAGCAGCTTCGCCCGAGAGGACAGTCTCAATCAGCCCCAGCATTTT.

The chain carries TRBV7-3 and TRBJ2-2, with 9 positions matching TRBD1. This CDR3 has 17 residues. Germline lookup yields CDR1 SGHTA and CDR2 FQGTGA. Losses at the gene ends were 3 bases for V and 2 bases for J; bases not matched to a gene: 7. The CDR3 coding sequence is TGTGCCAGCAGCTTCATCCGGGACAGGGTTAACACCGGGGAGCTGTTTTTT. As protein: CASSFIRDRVNTGELFF.

Turning to this clone: The sample has other DNA sequences that encode this CDR3 too. This rearrangement joins TRBV9 to TRBJ2-3; 7 nucleotides agree with TRBD1. From germline, CDR1 is SGDLS and CDR2 YYNGEE. The trim removed 0 bases at V and 1 base at J, leaving 2 bases unmatched. CDR3 size: 15 residues. For the CDR3, the DNA is TGTGCCAGCAGCGTAGAGGGGGCGGGCACAGATACGCAGTATTTT. This sequence encodes CASSVEGAGTDTQYF.

This clone was seen a few times. The J gene is TRBJ1-5, the V gene TRBV19; TRBD1 is a possible D gene (5 bases). Germline V CDR1 and CDR2: LNHDA, SQIVND (reference sequence). V was trimmed by 4 bases and J by 7 bases, leaving 8 bases between them. This CDR3 is 12 amino acids long. This CDR3 is CASSTGFQPQHF. CDR3 coding DNA: TGTGCCAGTAGTACAGGGTTCCAGCCCCAGCATTTT.

This rearrangement joins TRBV7-8 to TRBJ2-6; 9 nucleotides line up with TRBD1. Unmatched junction bases numbered 3, after V lost 8 bases and J lost 4 bases. Per germline, CDR1 SGHVS and CDR2 FQNEAQ. This CDR3 is 14 amino acids long. The chain's CDR3 is CASRTGVGANVLTF. The CDR3 DNA reads as TGTGCCAGCCGGACAGGGGTCGGGGCCAACGTCCTGACTTTC.

The genes are TRBV28 and TRBJ1-2, with D tentatively TRBD1 (6 bases). CDR3 size: 14 residues. With 3 bases removed from V and 4 bases from J, the gap between germline ends came to 12 bases. The germline V gene has CDR1 MDHEN and CDR2 SYDVKM. Here the CDR3 reads CASSLGRGSYGYTF. The CDR3 DNA is TGTGCCAGCAGTTTGGGCAGGGGAAGCTATGGCTACACCTTC.

The chain uses TRBV25-1 and TRBJ1-1, with 8 nucleotides matching TRBD1. V shed 4 bases, J shed 11 bases, and the junction held 18 bases outside the gene matches. The CDR3 spans 16 residues. Germline CDR1 and CDR2: MGHDK and SYGVNS. CDR3 in amino acids: CASSGFGTGKHSSAFF. The CDR3 DNA follows: TGTGCCAGCAGTGGGTTCGGGACAGGCAAGCATTCGTCGGCTTTCTTT.

CDR3 residues: CASSPLTLQGSSYNEQFF. The CDR3 DNA reads as TGTGCCAGCAGCCCCCTTACCCTACAGGGGAGCTCCTACAATGAGCAGTTCTTC. The chain combines TRBV7-3 with TRBJ2-1, with TRBD1 identical over 7 bases. The CDR3 sequence is 18 residues long. CDR1 SGHTA and CDR2 FQGTGA come from the germline V gene. The ends lost 5 bases at V and 0 bases at J; junction bases unmatched: 13.

This chain links TRBV27 with TRBJ2-5; D is perhaps TRBD1 (6 bases). Germline loops: CDR1 MNHEY, CDR2 SMNVEV (reference sequence). V lost 6 bases and J lost 0, with 14 bases in between. The CDR3 covers 15 residues. CDR3 coding DNA: TGTGCCAGCAGAAGGACAGTACGTTACCAAGAGACCCAGTACTTC. Translated: CASRRTVRYQETQYF.

The chain employs TRBV30 and TRBJ1-5; 8 bases fit TRBD1. Germline V CDR1 and CDR2: GTSNPN, SVGIG (reference sequence). J lost 1 base, V lost 2 bases, and 4 bases had no gene match. The CDR3 spans 15 residues. The CDR3, as DNA: TGTGCCTGGAGTACACAGGGGGAGAGCAATCAGCCCCAGCATTTT. It codes for CAWSTQGESNQPQHF.

CDR3 loop: CASREGSDYGYTF. In DNA form, the CDR3 reads TGTGCCAGCAGGGAGGGGTCCGACTATGGCTACACCTTC. V gene TRBV7-9 combines with J gene TRBJ1-2, with TRBD1 as a possible D gene (5 bases). Germline-derived CDR1 and CDR2 are SEHNR and FQNEAQ (reference sequence). The CDR3 has 13 residues. V was pared by 6 bases and J by 3 bases, with 11 bases between.

The CDR3 spells CASSTGQGIDEQYF. As DNA, the CDR3 is TGTGCCAGCAGCACCGGACAGGGAATCGACGAGCAGTACTTC. The chain links TRBV7-9 to TRBJ2-7, with 8 bases matching TRBD1. The ends lost 5 bases at V and 5 bases at J; junction bases unmatched: 8. The CDR3 loop spans 14 amino acids. CDR1 SEHNR and CDR2 FQNEAQ come from the germline V gene (reference sequence).

The rearrangement links TRBV7-2 to TRBJ1-1; TRBD1 matches at 7 bases. The germline V gene encodes CDR1 SGHTA and CDR2 FQGNSA. This CDR3 spans 13 amino acids. The V segment lost 3 bases and the J segment 3 bases; nucleotides outside the gene matches: 1. CDR3 protein: CASSFDRDTEAFF. The CDR3 DNA follows: TGTGCCAGCAGCTTTGACAGGGACACTGAAGCTTTCTTT. The full variable domain, its missing parts supplied by reference TRBV7-2 and TRBJ1-1, is GAGVSQSPSNKVTEKGKDVELRCDPISGHTALYWYRQSLGQGLEFLIYFQGNSAPDKSGLPSDRFSAERTGGSVSTLTIQRTQQEDSAVYLCASSFDRDTEAFFGQGTRLTVV.

The table lists this clone with a few counts. V is TRBV30 and J is TRBJ1-5; 8 bases are shared with TRBD1. The V gene's germline CDR1 is GTSNPN and CDR2 SVGIG (reference sequence). The CDR3 extends over 13 amino acids. Trimming took 5 bases from V and 4 from J; bases not matched to a gene: 4. CDR3 nucleotides: TGTGCCTGGCAGGGGGCGTATAATCAGCCCCAGCATTTT. It translates to CAWQGAYNQPQHF.